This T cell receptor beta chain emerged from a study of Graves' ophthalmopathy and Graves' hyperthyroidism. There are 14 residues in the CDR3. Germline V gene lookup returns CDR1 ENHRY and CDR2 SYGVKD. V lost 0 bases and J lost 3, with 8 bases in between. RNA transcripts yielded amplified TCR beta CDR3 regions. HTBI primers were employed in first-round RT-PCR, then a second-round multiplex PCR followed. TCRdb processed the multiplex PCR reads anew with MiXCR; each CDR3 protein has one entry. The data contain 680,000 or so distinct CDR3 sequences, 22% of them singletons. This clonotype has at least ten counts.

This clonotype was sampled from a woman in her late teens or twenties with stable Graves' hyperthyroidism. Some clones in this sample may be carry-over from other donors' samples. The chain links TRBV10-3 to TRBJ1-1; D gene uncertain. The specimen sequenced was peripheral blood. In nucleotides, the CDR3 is TGTGCCATCAGTGAGTCTAAGAGGGACACTGAAGCTTTCTTT. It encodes CAISESKRDTEAFF.